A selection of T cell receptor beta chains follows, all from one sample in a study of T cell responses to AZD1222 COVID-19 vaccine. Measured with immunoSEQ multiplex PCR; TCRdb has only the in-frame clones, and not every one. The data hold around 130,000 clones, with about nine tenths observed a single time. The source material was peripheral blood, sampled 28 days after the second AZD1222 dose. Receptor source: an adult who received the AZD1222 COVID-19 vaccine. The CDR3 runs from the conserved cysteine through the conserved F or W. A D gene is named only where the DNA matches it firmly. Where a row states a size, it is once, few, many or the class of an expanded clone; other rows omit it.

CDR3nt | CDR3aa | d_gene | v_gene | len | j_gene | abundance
TGTGCCAGCAGCTTGAGGGGATATAGCAATCAGCCCCAGCATTTT | CASSLRGYSNQPQHF | - | TRBV5-4 | 15 | TRBJ1-5 | medium-sized
TGTGCCACCGGACGGACCACAGATACGCAGTATTTT | CATGRTTDTQYF | - | TRBV2 | 12 | TRBJ2-3 | -
TGTGCCAGCTCACCACGACTAGCGACGATTTACGAGCAGTACTTC | CASSPRLATIYEQYF | TRBD2 | TRBV18 | 15 | TRBJ2-7 | once
TGCGCCAGCAGCCCGCATTTTGGGGACGGAAACACCATATATTTT | CASSPHFGDGNTIYF | - | TRBV4-3 | 15 | TRBJ1-3 | -
TGTGCCAGCAGCTTCGATCCTGGAAACACCATATATTTT | CASSFDPGNTIYF | - | TRBV7-6 | 13 | TRBJ1-3 | -
TGTGCCAGCAGCTTAGACAGGGATCAGCCCCAGCATTTT | CASSLDRDQPQHF | TRBD1 | TRBV7-3 | 13 | TRBJ1-5 | -
TGTGCCAGCAGTTACTCAGTCTCTAGGCCTGGGAACACTGAAGCTTTCTTT | CASSYSVSRPGNTEAFF | - | TRBV6-2/TRBV6-3 | 17 | TRBJ1-1 | -
TGTGCCAGCAGCCGAATGGGGGGATCCTACGAGCAGTACTTC | CASSRMGGSYEQYF | - | TRBV3-1/TRBV3-2 | 14 | TRBJ2-7 | -
TGTGCCAGCAGCGGGGCTGGAACGATCAGGGAGCAGTTCTTC | CASSGAGTIREQFF | - | TRBV4-2 | 14 | TRBJ2-1 | few
TGTGCCAGCAGCTGGACAGGGGGCGGGAACACTGAAGCTTTCTTT | CASSWTGGGNTEAFF | TRBD1 | TRBV7-2 | 15 | TRBJ1-1 | -
TGTGCCAGCCAAGGGTTAGCGGGGCGAACTTCCTACGAGCAGTACTTC | CASQGLAGRTSYEQYF | TRBD2 | TRBV2 | 16 | TRBJ2-7 | -
TGTGCCAGCCCTGAGGGGGCAACCACCACTGAAGCTTTCTTT | CASPEGATTTEAFF | TRBD1 | TRBV2 | 14 | TRBJ1-1 | -
TGTGCCAGCAGGGAGTACAGCGGGGTTTACGAGCAGTACTTC | CASREYSGVYEQYF | TRBD2 | TRBV2 | 14 | TRBJ2-7 | few
TGTGCCAGCAGACCTCCGGACGTTCCTAACTATGGCTACACCTTC | CASRPPDVPNYGYTF | - | TRBV6-2/TRBV6-3 | 15 | TRBJ1-2 | -
TGCGCCAGCAGCCAGGGCAGTGCAGGGAAAAACATTCAGTACTTC | CASSQGSAGKNIQYF | - | TRBV4-1 | 15 | TRBJ2-4 | -
TGTGCTAGCAGCTTAGTCGGGGGGGCCCAAGAGACCCAGTACTTC | CASSLVGGAQETQYF | TRBD2 | TRBV7-7 | 15 | TRBJ2-5 | -
TGTGCCAGCAGCGTAGACAGTCTCTCCTATAATTCACCCCTCCACTTT | CASSVDSLSYNSPLHF | - | TRBV9 | 16 | TRBJ1-6 | -
TGTGCCAGCAGCCCCCCGGGACTAGCGGGGGGGTATGAGCAGTTCTTC | CASSPPGLAGGYEQFF | TRBD2 | TRBV7-2 | 16 | TRBJ2-1 | -
TGTGCCACTAAGGCCCCCCGGGGGCACTACACCTACGAGCAGTACTTC | CATKAPRGHYTYEQYF | - | TRBV19 | 16 | TRBJ2-7 | -
TGCGCCAGCAGCTTGGATGCAGGGGCTAACTATGGCTACACCTTC | CASSLDAGANYGYTF | - | TRBV5-1 | 15 | TRBJ1-2 | -
TGTGCCAGCTCACCTGCCCTATACAGGGATGCCGATGAGCAGTTCTTC | CASSPALYRDADEQFF | - | TRBV18 | 16 | TRBJ2-1 | -
TGTGCCAGCAGTCAGGGGGAGGGGGCGGCCTATGGCTACACCTTC | CASSQGEGAAYGYTF | TRBD1 | TRBV7-2 | 15 | TRBJ1-2 | -
TGTGCCAGCAGCTTCGGACAGATCATGAACACTGAAGCTTTCTTT | CASSFGQIMNTEAFF | - | TRBV13 | 15 | TRBJ1-1 | -
TGTGCCACCAGTGATTCCGCAGGGGGAGAGGGCACAGATACGCAGTATTTT | CATSDSAGGEGTDTQYF | TRBD1 | TRBV24-1 | 17 | TRBJ2-3 | -
TGCGCCAGCAGCTTGGCAACTACAGGGGTCTATGGCTACACCTTC | CASSLATTGVYGYTF | TRBD1 | TRBV5-1 | 15 | TRBJ1-2 | -
TGCGCCAGCAGCTCGGGGAACACTGAAGCTTTCTTT | CASSSGNTEAFF | - | TRBV5-1 | 12 | TRBJ1-1 | -